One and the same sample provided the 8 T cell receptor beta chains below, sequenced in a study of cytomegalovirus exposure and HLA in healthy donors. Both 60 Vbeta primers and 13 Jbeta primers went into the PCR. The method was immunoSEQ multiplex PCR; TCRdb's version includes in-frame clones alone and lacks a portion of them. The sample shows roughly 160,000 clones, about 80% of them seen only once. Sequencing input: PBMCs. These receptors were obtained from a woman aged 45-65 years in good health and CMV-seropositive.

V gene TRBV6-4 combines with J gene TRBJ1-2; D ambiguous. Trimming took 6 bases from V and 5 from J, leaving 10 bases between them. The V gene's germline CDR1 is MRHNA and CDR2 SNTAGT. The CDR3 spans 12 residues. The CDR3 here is CASRTGYYGYTF. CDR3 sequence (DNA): TGTGCCAGCAGGACGGGGTATTATGGCTACACCTTC.

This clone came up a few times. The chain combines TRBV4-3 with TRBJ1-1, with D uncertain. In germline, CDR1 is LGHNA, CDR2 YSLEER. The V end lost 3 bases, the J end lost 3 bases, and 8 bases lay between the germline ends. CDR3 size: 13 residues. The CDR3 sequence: CASSQVEDTEAFF. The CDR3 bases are TGCGCCAGCAGCCAGGTGGAGGACACTGAAGCTTTCTTT.

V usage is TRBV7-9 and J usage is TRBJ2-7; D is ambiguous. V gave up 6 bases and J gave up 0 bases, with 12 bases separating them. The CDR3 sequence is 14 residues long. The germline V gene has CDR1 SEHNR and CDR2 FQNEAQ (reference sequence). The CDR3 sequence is CASRRHGTSYEQYF. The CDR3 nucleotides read TGTGCCAGCAGACGACACGGTACCTCCTACGAGCAGTACTTC.

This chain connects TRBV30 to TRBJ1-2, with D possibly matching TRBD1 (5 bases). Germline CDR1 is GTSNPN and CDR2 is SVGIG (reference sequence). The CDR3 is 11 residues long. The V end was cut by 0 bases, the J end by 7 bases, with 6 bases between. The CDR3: CAWSVGPGYTF. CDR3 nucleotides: TGTGCCTGGAGTGTGGGGCCTGGCTACACCTTC.

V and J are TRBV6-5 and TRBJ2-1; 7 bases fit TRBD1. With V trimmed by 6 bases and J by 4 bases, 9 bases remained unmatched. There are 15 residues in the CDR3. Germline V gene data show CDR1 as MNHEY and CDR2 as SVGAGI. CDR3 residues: CASRKAGTEYNEQFF. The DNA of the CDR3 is TGTGCCAGCAGGAAAGCCGGGACAGAATACAATGAGCAGTTCTTC.

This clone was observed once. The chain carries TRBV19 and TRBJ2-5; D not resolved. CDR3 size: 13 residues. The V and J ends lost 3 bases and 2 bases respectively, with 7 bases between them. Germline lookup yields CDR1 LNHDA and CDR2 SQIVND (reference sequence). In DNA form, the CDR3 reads TGTGCCAGTAGTATCAGGTTTCAAGAGACCCAGTACTTC. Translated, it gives CASSIRFQETQYF.

This chain's CDR3 is CASSSDPNRADTQYF. CDR3 coding DNA: TGTGCCAGCAGCTCCGACCCAAACAGGGCAGATACGCAGTATTTT. J is TRBJ2-3 and V is TRBV7-2, with D possibly being TRBD1 (6 bases). CDR3 length: 15 amino acids. The germline V and J ends were trimmed by 4 bases and 4 bases, with 15 bases remaining between them. Germline V gives CDR1 SGHTA, CDR2 FQGNSA. The entire variable domain, with the rest obtained from reference TRBV7-2 and TRBJ2-3, is as follows: GAGVSQSPSNKVTEKGKDVELRCDPISGHTALYWYRQSLGQGLEFLIYFQGNSAPDKSGLPSDRFSAERTGGSVSTLTIQRTQQEDSAVYLCASSSDPNRADTQYFGPGTRLTVL.

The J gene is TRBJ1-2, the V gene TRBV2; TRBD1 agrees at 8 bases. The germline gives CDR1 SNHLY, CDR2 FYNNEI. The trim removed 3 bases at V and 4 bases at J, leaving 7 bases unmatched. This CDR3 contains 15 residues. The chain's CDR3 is CASSDRTGFGYGYTF. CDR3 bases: TGTGCCAGCAGTGATAGGACAGGGTTTGGCTATGGCTACACCTTC.